These 15 T cell receptor beta chains were sequenced from one sample in a study of blood T cell repertoires in COVID-19. TCRdb's table, derived via immunoSEQ multiplex PCR, lists solely in-frame clones and lacks some. Of hundreds of thousands of clones in the sample, 88% were seen once. Material for sequencing was peripheral blood. These receptors all stem from a human donor in a cohort sampled during active COVID-19.

Worth noting for this clone: At one of its ends the junction is not consistent with the germline gene, which may arise from a read error. This sequence joins TRBV12-3 or TRBV12-4 and TRBJ1-2; D gene unclear. CDR3 size: 11 residues. CDR3 coding DNA: TGTGCCAGCAGTTTTCAGTCCCAGGCGAGCTTC. Protein sequence: CASSFQSQASF.

The chain uses TRBV7-2 and TRBJ1-6, with D perhaps TRBD1 (6 bases). This CDR3 is built from 14 residues. Germline lookup yields CDR1 SGHTA and CDR2 FQGNSA. V lost 2 bases, J lost 7 bases, and 9 bases lay in between. The CDR3 here is CASSLNQGNSPLHF. CDR3 in DNA: TGTGCCAGCAGCTTAAACCAGGGGAATTCACCCCTCCACTTT. Combining the CDR3 with reference TRBV7-2 and TRBJ1-6 gives the whole variable domain GAGVSQSPSNKVTEKGKDVELRCDPISGHTALYWYRQSLGQGLEFLIYFQGNSAPDKSGLPSDRFSAERTGGSVSTLTIQRTQQEDSAVYLCASSLNQGNSPLHFGNGTRLTVT.

The genes are TRBV2 and TRBJ2-7; D may be TRBD1 (7 bases). V lost 6 bases to trimming and J lost 4 bases, with 13 bases between them. CDR3 length: 13 amino acids. Germline CDR1 is SNHLY and CDR2 is FYNNEI. DNA for the CDR3: TGTGCCAGCAGCGAGGGGGGACAGTACGAGCAGTACTTC. Residues: CASSEGGQYEQYF.

To note about this clone: At the DNA level, this CDR3 is encoded by other sequences in the same sample as well. The chain recombines TRBV19 with TRBJ1-5, with 7 bases aligning to TRBD1. The CDR3 has 14 residues. Germline assignment: CDR1 LNHDA and CDR2 SQIVND (reference sequence). Trimming cost V 1 base and J 6 bases; bases outside gene matches: 3. CDR3: CASSIGAGGQPQHF. CDR3 nucleotide sequence: TGTGCCAGTAGTATAGGGGCAGGGGGTCAGCCCCAGCATTTT. Combining the CDR3 with reference TRBV19 and TRBJ1-5 gives the whole variable domain DGGITQSPKYLFRKEGQNVTLSCEQNLNHDAMYWYRQDPGQGLRLIYYSQIVNDFQKGDIAEGYSVSREKKESFPLTVTSAQKNPTAFYLCASSIGAGGQPQHFGDGTRLSIL.

The chain links TRBV9 to TRBJ1-3, with a weak D call TRBD1 (6 bases). The CDR3 is 16 amino acids. CDR1 and CDR2 (germline): SGDLS, YYNGEE. V lost 3 bases to trimming and J lost 4 bases, with 17 bases between them. CDR3 nucleotides: TGTGCCAGCAGCGCTTCAGGGGCGGCAGGAGGAAACACCATATATTTT. This codes for CASSASGAAGGNTIYF.

V usage is TRBV5-1 and J usage is TRBJ1-1; possibly TRBD1 for D (5 bases). V dropped 6 bases and J dropped 2 bases, with 20 bases sitting between them. The CDR3 sequence is 16 residues long. Germline-derived CDR1 and CDR2 are SGHRS and YFSETQ. CDR3 loop: CASTRSQGGENTEAFF. DNA for the CDR3: TGCGCCAGCACCAGAAGCCAGGGAGGGGAAAACACTGAAGCTTTCTTT.

The CDR3: CASSHRPIANSNQPQHF. The CDR3 DNA reads as TGTGCCAGCAGCCACAGACCGATCGCAAATAGCAATCAGCCCCAGCATTTT. The chain uses TRBV7-2 and TRBJ1-5, with unresolved D. Germline V lookup: CDR1 SGHTA, CDR2 FQGNSA. This CDR3 has 17 amino acids. Deletions cut 5 bases from V and 0 bases from J, with 17 bases between. The entire variable domain, with the rest obtained from reference TRBV7-2 and TRBJ1-5, is as follows: GAGVSQSPSNKVTEKGKDVELRCDPISGHTALYWYRQSLGQGLEFLIYFQGNSAPDKSGLPSDRFSAERTGGSVSTLTIQRTQQEDSAVYLCASSHRPIANSNQPQHFGDGTRLSIL.

The V and J genes are TRBV7-6 and TRBJ2-5; 7 nucleotides align to TRBD2. The CDR3 is 14 amino acids. Germline V CDR1 and CDR2: SGHVS, FNYEAQ. After removal of 1 base from V and 5 bases from J, the junction contained 4 bases not matched to a gene. CDR3 sequence (DNA): TGTGCCAGCAGCTTAGGGACTAGACGGGAGACCCAGTACTTC. It encodes CASSLGTRRETQYF.

This chain joins TRBV6-5 and TRBJ1-1; unclear D gene. The CDR3 length is 14 residues. V shed 0 bases and J shed 5 bases, with 10 bases lying between them. CDR1 is MNHEY and CDR2 is SVGAGI in the germline V gene. The CDR3 sequence is CASSYSEGVTEAFF. CDR3 coding DNA: TGTGCCAGCAGTTACTCTGAAGGAGTAACTGAAGCTTTCTTT.

This chain links TRBV19 with TRBJ2-7, with 9 bases identical to TRBD1. There are 14 residues in the CDR3. Germline V gene data show CDR1 as LNHDA and CDR2 as SQIVND (reference sequence). J was trimmed by 6 bases and V by 3 bases; bases with no gene match: 6. The CDR3 DNA follows: TGTGCCAGTAGTATGAGGGACAGGGCTGGCGAGCAGTACTTC. Its protein is CASSMRDRAGEQYF.

The CDR3 spells CAPQTGTGLSYEQYF. The CDR3 DNA follows: TGTGCCCCTCAAACCGGGACAGGGTTGTCCTACGAGCAGTACTTC. V usage is TRBV24-1 and J usage is TRBJ2-7, with 9 bases matching TRBD1. CDR1 and CDR2 (germline): KGHDR, SFDVKD. There are 15 residues in the CDR3. Losses at the gene ends were 12 bases for V and 1 base for J; bases not matched to a gene: 12.

CDR3 sequence reads: CASSPGQSEQQYF. CDR3 DNA sequence: TGCGCCAGCAGCCCAGGACAGTCAGAACAGCAGTACTTC. The chain combines TRBV5-1 with TRBJ2-7; D perhaps matches TRBD1 (6 bases). This CDR3 is 13 amino acids long. Per germline, CDR1 SGHRS and CDR2 YFSETQ. Between the trimmed V and J ends, which lost 4 bases and 8 bases, there was a span of 16 bases.

This chain connects TRBV11-2 to TRBJ1-4, with TRBD1 as a possible D gene (5 bases). The CDR3 covers 14 residues. Trimming pared 4 bases from V and 7 bases from J, leaving 13 bases between. Germline values: CDR1 SGHAT, CDR2 FQNNGV. The CDR3 loop reads CASSSQGKAEKLFF. The CDR3 bases are TGTGCCAGCAGCTCGCAGGGAAAAGCTGAAAAACTGTTTTTT.

The chain joins TRBV7-2 to TRBJ2-7, with D perhaps matching TRBD1 (6 bases). Looked up from germline, CDR1 is SGHTA and CDR2 is FQGNSA. This CDR3 has 14 residues. Trimming removed 3 bases at V and 2 bases at J, with 11 bases between. CDR3 amino acids: CASSFQGTPYEQYF. In DNA, the CDR3 is TGTGCCAGCAGCTTCCAGGGGACCCCCTACGAGCAGTACTTC. The entire variable domain, with the rest obtained from reference TRBV7-2 and TRBJ2-7, is as follows: GAGVSQSPSNKVTEKGKDVELRCDPISGHTALYWYRQSLGQGLEFLIYFQGNSAPDKSGLPSDRFSAERTGGSVSTLTIQRTQQEDSAVYLCASSFQGTPYEQYFGPGTRLTVT.

V usage is TRBV10-3 and J usage is TRBJ2-1, with 7 positions matching TRBD2. CDR3 length: 16 amino acids. After removal of 3 bases from V and 7 bases from J, the junction contained 12 bases not matched to a gene. Germline lookup yields CDR1 ENHRY and CDR2 SYGVKD. CDR3 coding DNA: TGTGCCATCAGTGAACCCGCGGGAGTTTTTGGGAATGAGCAGTTCTTC. Translated, it gives CAISEPAGVFGNEQFF.